A single sample gave rise to the 14 T cell receptor beta chains below, sequenced in a study of CD8 T cells in ankylosing spondylitis. From the 5' RACE reads, TCRdb called clonotypes with MiXCR, one entry per CDR3 protein. The sample has about 88,000 distinct CDR3 sequences, around 30% seen once; the top ten hold around three fifths. The source material was blood, either unsorted or a sorted T cell fraction (not recorded which). These receptors came from a male donor with ankylosing spondylitis or in good health (not recorded which).

A few counts support this clonotype. This chain joins TRBV15 and TRBJ1-1; perhaps TRBD1 as D (5 bases). The CDR3 loop spans 14 amino acids. V was shortened by 1 base and J by 4 bases, with 10 bases between the two germline ends. Germline V gives CDR1 LNHNV, CDR2 YYDKDF (reference sequence). CDR3 in amino acids: CATSRVRGSTEAFF. CDR3 coding DNA: TGTGCCACCAGCAGAGTGAGGGGATCCACTGAAGCTTTCTTT.

The chain joins TRBV28 to TRBJ2-3, with D tentatively TRBD2 (5 bases). This CDR3 spans 12 amino acids. Germline CDR1 and CDR2: MDHEN and SYDVKM. The V end was cut by 7 bases, the J end by 2 bases, with 7 bases between. The DNA of the CDR3 is TGTGCCAGCACCGGGAACACAGATACGCAGTATTTT. As protein: CASTGNTDTQYF.

This clonotype was seen a handful of times. The rearrangement joins TRBV5-1 to TRBJ1-1, with D perhaps TRBD1 (5 bases). CDR3 length: 15 residues. CDR1 and CDR2 (germline): SGHRS, YFSETQ. Trimming removed 0 bases from V and 5 bases from J, with 14 bases in between. The CDR3 is CASSLAAPRGTEAFF. CDR3 DNA: TGCGCCAGCAGCTTGGCGGCTCCACGGGGGACTGAAGCTTTCTTT.

The chain uses TRBV2 and TRBJ2-5; TRBD1 matches 7 bases. Germline lookup yields CDR1 SNHLY and CDR2 FYNNEI. The V and J ends lost 9 bases and 3 bases, in that order; junction bases with no gene match: 4. This CDR3 is built from 12 residues. The CDR3 here is CASYRGEETQYF. In nucleotides, the CDR3 is TGTGCCAGTTACAGGGGAGAAGAGACCCAGTACTTC. Full variable domain (rest looked up from reference TRBV2 and TRBJ2-5): EPEVTQTPSHQVTQMGQEVILRCVPISNHLYFYWYRQILGQKVEFLVSFYNNEISEKSEIFDDQFSVERPDGSNFTLKIRSTKLEDSAMYFCASYRGEETQYFGPGTRLLVL.

This chain connects TRBV2 to TRBJ1-4, with D hard to call. This CDR3 is 12 amino acids long. The germline V gene encodes CDR1 SNHLY and CDR2 FYNNEI. Trimming took off 7 bases at V and 5 bases at J, with 8 bases between the two ends. The CDR3 spells CASKQGNEKLFF. In DNA, the CDR3 is TGTGCCAGCAAACAAGGGAATGAAAAACTGTTTTTT.

This sequence joins TRBV29-1 and TRBJ1-5; D perhaps matches TRBD1 (5 bases). The V gene's germline CDR1 is SQVTM and CDR2 ANQGSEA. CDR3 length: 13 amino acids. The ends were cut back, 7 bases at V and 6 bases at J, with 16 bases in the middle. CDR3 in DNA: TGCAGCGCCAACCCGGGACCAGGTCAGCCCCAGCATTTT. Its protein is CSANPGPGQPQHF.

This chain links TRBV12-3 or TRBV12-4 with TRBJ2-6, with a possible D match to TRBD1 (5 bases). Trimming took 3 bases from V and 4 from J, leaving 10 bases between them. The CDR3 spans 15 residues. The CDR3 DNA sequence: TGTGCCAGCAGTTTTCAGGGTGGCGGGGCCAACGTCCTGACTTTC. It encodes CASSFQGGGANVLTF.

This clonotype turned up a few times. The gene calls are TRBV9 and TRBJ1-2; possible D gene TRBD1, 6 bases. The CDR3 has 16 amino acids. V was shortened by 3 bases and J by 1 base, with 16 bases between the two germline ends. Germline V gene lookup returns CDR1 SGDLS and CDR2 YYNGEE. CDR3 DNA sequence: TGTGCCAGCAGCGCTGAGGACAGATCGCTTAACTATGGCTACACCTTC. As protein: CASSAEDRSLNYGYTF.

The V gene is TRBV5-1, the J gene TRBJ2-5; 10 positions match TRBD1. Germline CDR1 is SGHRS and CDR2 is YFSETQ. CDR3 length: 14 residues. The junction had 6 bases not matched to a gene; V was cut back by 4 bases and J by 6 bases. The DNA of the CDR3 is TGCGCCAGCAGCAATGGACAGGGGGTGAAGACCCAGTACTTC. It codes for CASSNGQGVKTQYF.

The table lists this clonotype with a few counts. V gene TRBV5-1 combines with J gene TRBJ2-5, with 15 nucleotides matching TRBD2. Trimming cost V 1 base and J 4 bases; bases outside gene matches: 8. CDR3 length equals 18 residues. Germline V gives CDR1 SGHRS, CDR2 YFSETQ. The CDR3 reads CASSLSIGLAGGPETQYF. The CDR3 DNA reads TGCGCCAGCAGCTTGAGTATAGGACTAGCGGGAGGGCCAGAGACCCAGTACTTC.

J is TRBJ2-7 and V is TRBV7-6; no clear D gene. CDR1 is SGHVS, CDR2 FNYEAQ, per germline. V lost 0 bases and J lost 5, with 11 bases in between. The CDR3 contains 14 residues. The CDR3 DNA follows: TGTGCCAGCAGCTTAGCGACCCAAAGTAACGAGCAGTACTTC. Translation: CASSLATQSNEQYF.

This clonotype has just a few counts. The rearrangement joins TRBV5-1 to TRBJ2-1; D gene ambiguous. CDR1 is SGHRS and CDR2 is YFSETQ in the germline V gene. Between the trimmed V and J ends, which lost 4 bases and 7 bases, there was a span of 9 bases. This CDR3 contains 12 residues. The CDR3 loop is CASSVPGNEQFF. The CDR3 nucleotides read TGCGCCAGCAGCGTGCCCGGAAATGAGCAGTTCTTC.

The chain is built from TRBV20-1 and TRBJ2-5, with 14 bases aligning to TRBD2. V dropped 5 bases and J dropped 1; count of bases not matched to a gene: 6. Per germline, CDR1 DFQATT and CDR2 SNEGSKA (reference sequence). CDR3 size: 16 residues. The CDR3: CSASTSGGAIQETQYF. The CDR3 DNA reads TGCAGTGCTTCGACTAGCGGGGGGGCCATCCAAGAGACCCAGTACTTC.

The V gene is TRBV5-1, the J gene TRBJ2-2; 7 positions agree with TRBD1. The V gene end was trimmed by 4 bases and the J gene end by 3 bases; junction bases not matched to a gene: 6. The CDR3 has 15 amino acids. Germline loops: CDR1 SGHRS, CDR2 YFSETQ. CDR3 region: CASSPYRGDTGELFF. DNA for the CDR3: TGCGCCAGCAGCCCCTACAGGGGAGACACCGGGGAGCTGTTTTTT.